This T cell receptor (beta chain) was captured by sequencing in a study of blood T cell repertoires in COVID-19. At the level of the study: COVID-19 samples from acute and convalescent phases originated in the United States, Italy and Spain. T cells, B-cell-depleted T cells, or PBMCs provided the cDNA or gDNA that served as material.

Authors' data handling: Reference gene primer amplification gave nucleated cell count estimates. Libraries were prepared by immunoSEQ multiplex PCR; TCRdb keeps only in-frame clonotypes and omits some of them. D and trimming were read from the DNA, whereas the V and J calls and clone size are those reported in that table. Found here are roughly 450,000 clones, 90% of them singletons; the top ten hold about 0.6%. Enrolled through a virtual design, the participants were between roughly 18 and 89 years of age and came from around 25 US areas. The CDR3 spans 14 residues. Per germline, CDR1 MNHEY and CDR2 SMNVEV (reference sequence). Between the trimmed V and J ends, which lost 3 bases and 6 bases, there was a span of 11 bases.

The clonotype comes from a man aged 18 to 30 who had recovered from COVID-19. This chain uses TRBV27 with TRBJ2-2; D ambiguous. The sequenced material came from PBMCs or T cells enriched from blood (not recorded which). CDR3 sequence: CASSFIVTPGELFF. In DNA, the CDR3 is TGTGCCAGCAGTTTTATAGTTACCCCCGGGGAGCTGTTTTTT.